The 23 T cell receptor beta chains below come from one sample, sequenced in a study of PD-L1 blockade in urothelial cancer. The time point is: peripheral blood 6 weeks after treatment start. Libraries were prepared by immunoSEQ multiplex PCR; TCRdb keeps only in-frame clonotypes and omits some of them. The sample lists 35,000 to 55,000 clones, approximately 82% occurring once. The specimen was PBMCs, collected around atezolizumab (anti-PD-L1) treatment. The receptor set was obtained from a man in his sixties with urothelial cancer.

The J gene is TRBJ1-4, the V gene TRBV25-1, with unresolved D. Looked up from germline, CDR1 is MGHDK and CDR2 is SYGVNS. Trimming took 3 bases from V and 8 from J, leaving 16 bases between them. The CDR3 is 15 amino acids. The CDR3 is CASSESSAAREKLFF. The CDR3 DNA sequence: TGTGCCAGCAGTGAGTCGTCAGCGGCAAGGGAAAAACTGTTTTTT.

In regard to this clone: One end of the junction is discordant with germline, which a read error may explain. The chain has TRBV28 and TRBJ2-5, with D possibly being TRBD1 (6 bases). Germline V gene sequence: CDR1 MDHEN, CDR2 SYDVKM. The CDR3 has 13 amino acids. The CDR3 sequence: CASSTRHQGYANF. The CDR3 nucleotides read TGTGCCAGCAGTACCAGACACCAGGGGTACGCGAACTTC. The full variable domain, completed using reference TRBV28 and TRBJ2-5, is DVKVTQSSRYLVKRTGEKVFLECVQDMDHENMFWYRQDPGLGLRLIYFSYDVKMKEKGDIPEGYSVSREKKERFSLILESASTNQTSMYLCASSTRHQGYANFGPGTRLLVL.

This chain uses TRBV2 with TRBJ2-7, with TRBD1 matching over 9 bases. This CDR3 comprises 14 residues. The ends lost 6 bases at V and 0 bases at J; junction bases unmatched: 3. Germline loops: CDR1 SNHLY, CDR2 FYNNEI. The CDR3 bases are TGTGCCAGCAGATTGACAGGGGGCTCCTACGAGCAGTACTTC. Translation: CASRLTGGSYEQYF.

The CDR3 DNA reads TGCGCCAGCAGTGAAGGTAGGGGCCGCCTGAACACTGAAGCTTTCTTT. It yields the protein CASSEGRGRLNTEAFF. V is TRBV10-2 and J is TRBJ1-1, with a tentative D call TRBD1 (5 bases). V was trimmed by 3 bases and J by 0 bases, leaving 14 bases between them. The CDR3 consists of 16 residues. Germline CDR1 WSHSY, CDR2 SAAADI.

The rearrangement uses TRBV7-2 and TRBJ1-1; TRBD1 matches 8 bases. CDR3 length: 15 residues. The V and J ends lost 5 bases and 5 bases, in that order; junction bases with no gene match: 10. Germline loops: CDR1 SGHTA, CDR2 FQGNSA. The CDR3 DNA is TGTGCCAGCAGCCCTGGACAGGGCGGGGGAACTGAAGCTTTCTTT. This gives the protein CASSPGQGGGTEAFF.

This clone is a singleton in its sample. The V gene is TRBV27, the J gene TRBJ1-1; D remains ambiguous. Trimming shortened V by 1 base and J by 0 bases, and 6 bases separated the two germline ends. The germline V gene has CDR1 MNHEY and CDR2 SMNVEV (reference sequence). The CDR3 is made up of 14 amino acids. The CDR3, as DNA: TGTGCCAGCAGTTTATTTAATATGAACACTGAAGCTTTCTTT. Encoded protein: CASSLFNMNTEAFF.

CDR3 bases: TGCGCCAGCAGCTGGACAGGGGAGAATGAGCAGTTCTTC. Translation gives CASSWTGENEQFF. V usage is TRBV5-1 and J usage is TRBJ2-1, with TRBD1 matching 9 bases. Germline V gene sequence: CDR1 SGHRS, CDR2 YFSETQ. The CDR3 contains 13 residues. J lost 7 bases, V lost 3 bases, and 2 bases had no gene match.

In this sample, this clone turned up once. This chain connects TRBV28 to TRBJ2-3, with D possibly matching TRBD2 (7 bases). This CDR3 has 15 residues. Deletions cut 2 bases from V and 1 base from J, with 10 bases between. Germline CDR1 MDHEN, CDR2 SYDVKM. The CDR3 nucleotides are TGTGCCAGCAGTTTAAGGGGGGGCGGCACAGATACGCAGTATTTT. This translates into CASSLRGGGTDTQYF. Combining the CDR3 with reference TRBV28 and TRBJ2-3 gives the whole variable domain DVKVTQSSRYLVKRTGEKVFLECVQDMDHENMFWYRQDPGLGLRLIYFSYDVKMKEKGDIPEGYSVSREKKERFSLILESASTNQTSMYLCASSLRGGGTDTQYFGPGTRLTVL.

The chain recombines TRBV5-1 with TRBJ2-1; 11 nucleotides match TRBD2. The CDR3 runs to 16 residues. J was trimmed by 2 bases and V by 4 bases; bases with no gene match: 5. CDR1 is SGHRS, CDR2 YFSETQ, per germline. The CDR3 protein is CASSPRLAGPYNEQFF. CDR3 coding DNA: TGCGCCAGCAGCCCCCGACTAGCGGGGCCCTACAATGAGCAGTTCTTC.

This clone has just a few counts. This sequence joins TRBV28 and TRBJ1-3; TRBD1 matches 7 bases. Per germline, CDR1 MDHEN and CDR2 SYDVKM. The CDR3 has 14 amino acids. The J segment lost 1 base and the V segment lost 9 bases, leaving 6 bases of the junction unmatched. The CDR3 sequence: CASRQGTSGNTIYF. Here the CDR3 DNA reads TGTGCCAGTCGACAGGGAACTTCTGGAAACACCATATATTTT.

The CDR3 bases are TGCGCCAGCAGACAGGCAGGGGTTTCGAACACTGAAGCTTTCTTT. Its translation: CASRQAGVSNTEAFF. The chain has TRBV4-1 and TRBJ1-1; a possible D gene is TRBD1 (6 bases). The V and J ends lost 6 bases and 1 base respectively, with 15 bases between them. The CDR3 has 15 amino acids. Germline values: CDR1 MGHRA, CDR2 YSYEKL.

V and J are TRBV7-9 and TRBJ1-4; possible D gene TRBD1, 6 bases. The V end lost 5 bases, the J end lost 4 bases, and 11 bases lay between the germline ends. The germline gives CDR1 SEHNR, CDR2 FQNEAQ (reference sequence). This CDR3 spans 14 amino acids. The CDR3: CASSLRTDNEKLFF. CDR3 in DNA: TGTGCCAGCAGCCTTCGGACAGATAATGAAAAACTGTTTTTT.

The rearrangement joins TRBV28 to TRBJ1-4; TRBD1 agrees at 8 bases. The CDR3 extends over 13 amino acids. Germline V gene sequence: CDR1 MDHEN, CDR2 SYDVKM. The V segment lost 10 bases and the J segment 6 bases; nucleotides outside the gene matches: 7. Written as DNA, the CDR3 is TGTGCCATCTCAGGGGGCGGTGATGAAAAACTGTTTTTT. It is translated as CAISGGGDEKLFF.

This rearrangement joins TRBV4-2 to TRBJ1-1; 8 bases are shared with TRBD1. The CDR3 is 14 residues long. Germline-derived CDR1 and CDR2 are LGHNA and YNFKEQ. V shed 1 base, J shed 7 bases, and the junction held 5 bases outside the gene matches. The CDR3 reads CASSQARTGFEAFF. The CDR3 bases are TGTGCCAGCAGCCAAGCCAGGACAGGGTTTGAAGCTTTCTTT.

The chain combines TRBV7-9 with TRBJ1-2, with D possibly matching TRBD1 (5 bases). V lost 5 bases, J lost 0 bases, and 10 bases lay in between. CDR3 length equals 14 residues. Germline V gene lookup returns CDR1 SEHNR and CDR2 FQNEAQ (reference sequence). CDR3 sequence reads: CASSRRGANYGYTF. The CDR3 bases are TGTGCCAGCAGCCGACGGGGGGCTAACTATGGCTACACCTTC.

This clone has only a few counts. The genes are TRBV6-5 and TRBJ2-5, with a possible D match to TRBD1 (6 bases). The CDR3 has 12 residues. Germline-derived CDR1 and CDR2 are MNHEY and SVGAGI. Trimming took 6 bases from V and 4 from J, leaving 9 bases between them. The CDR3 region has the DNA TGTGCCAGCAGACAGGGCCCAGAGACCCAGTACTTC. It is translated as CASRQGPETQYF.

The chain carries TRBV5-1 and TRBJ2-2; tentatively, D is TRBD1 (5 bases). CDR3 size: 15 residues. Germline V gene lookup returns CDR1 SGHRS and CDR2 YFSETQ. Deletions cut 4 bases from V and 3 bases from J, with 13 bases between. The CDR3 protein is CASSPTSGYTGELFF. DNA of the CDR3: TGCGCCAGCAGCCCAACCTCAGGGTACACCGGGGAGCTGTTTTTT.

Only a few counts were recorded for this clone. The V call is TRBV4-1, the J call TRBJ1-2; a possible D gene is TRBD1 (6 bases). The CDR3 has 16 amino acids. Germline CDR1 MGHRA, CDR2 YSYEKL. V dropped 4 bases and J dropped 7 bases, with 22 bases sitting between them. Written as DNA, the CDR3 is TGCGCCAGCAGCCCACCACGACTAAGACAGGTAGCTGGCTACACCTTC. This codes for CASSPPRLRQVAGYTF.

The chain couples TRBV7-9 to TRBJ1-3; 7 nucleotides align to TRBD1. V lost 4 bases and J lost 7; bases outside the gene matches: 7. Germline lookup yields CDR1 SEHNR and CDR2 FQNEAQ (reference sequence). There are 14 residues in the CDR3. Written as DNA, the CDR3 is TGTGCCAGCAGCTCGTCGACAGGGTTCAACACCATATATTTT. It is translated as CASSSSTGFNTIYF.

This rearrangement joins TRBV7-9 to TRBJ1-1; 7 positions agree with TRBD1. In germline, CDR1 is SEHNR, CDR2 FQNEAQ (reference sequence). The CDR3 is 14 residues long. The V and J ends lost 5 bases and 2 bases, in that order; junction bases with no gene match: 5. CDR3: CASSRDRDNTEAFF. In DNA form, the CDR3 reads TGTGCCAGCAGCCGGGACAGAGACAACACTGAAGCTTTCTTT.

The chain employs TRBV28 and TRBJ1-6, with TRBD1 matching 8 bases. The V gene's germline CDR1 is MDHEN and CDR2 SYDVKM. V lost 7 bases, J lost 7 bases, and 9 bases stayed unmatched. The CDR3 sequence is 15 residues long. CDR3 sequence reads: CASTFTGTGNSPLHF. The CDR3 DNA reads as TGTGCCAGCACATTTACCGGGACAGGAAATTCACCCCTCCACTTT.

V gene TRBV2 combines with J gene TRBJ1-5, with a possible D match to TRBD1 (6 bases). V lost 3 bases and J 1 base, leaving 16 bases between the germline ends. Germline lookup yields CDR1 SNHLY and CDR2 FYNNEI. CDR3 length: 17 amino acids. The CDR3 spells CASSEVPGELSNQPQHF. The CDR3 region has the DNA TGTGCCAGCAGTGAGGTTCCAGGGGAGTTGAGCAATCAGCCCCAGCATTTT.

The V call is TRBV4-1, the J call TRBJ2-3, with 9 bases matching TRBD2. Germline assignment: CDR1 MGHRA and CDR2 YSYEKL. Trimming took 0 bases from V and 4 from J; bases not matched to a gene: 5. The CDR3 is made up of 16 amino acids. DNA of the CDR3: TGCGCCAGCAGCCAAGATCTTCGCGGGGGGGCAGATACGCAGTATTTT. This sequence encodes CASSQDLRGGADTQYF.